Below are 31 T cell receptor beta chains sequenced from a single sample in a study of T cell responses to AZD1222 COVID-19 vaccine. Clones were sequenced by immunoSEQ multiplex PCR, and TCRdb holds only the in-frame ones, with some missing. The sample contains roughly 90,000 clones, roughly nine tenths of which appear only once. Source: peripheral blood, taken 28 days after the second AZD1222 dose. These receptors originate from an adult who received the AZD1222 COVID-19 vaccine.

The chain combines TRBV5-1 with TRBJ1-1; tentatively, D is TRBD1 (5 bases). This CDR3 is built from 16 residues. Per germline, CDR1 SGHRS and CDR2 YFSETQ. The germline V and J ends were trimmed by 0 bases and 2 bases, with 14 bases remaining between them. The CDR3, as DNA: TGCGCCAGCAGCTTGGAACCAGGGACGGCCAACACTGAAGCTTTCTTT. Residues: CASSLEPGTANTEAFF.

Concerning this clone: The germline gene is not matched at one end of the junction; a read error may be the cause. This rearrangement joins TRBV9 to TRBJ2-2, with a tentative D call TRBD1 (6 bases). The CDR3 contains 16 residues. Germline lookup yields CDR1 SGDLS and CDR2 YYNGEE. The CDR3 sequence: CASSPRSGTGTVELFF. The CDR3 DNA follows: TGTGCCAGCAGCCCCCGAAGTGGTACAGGGACCGTGGAGCTGTTTTTT.

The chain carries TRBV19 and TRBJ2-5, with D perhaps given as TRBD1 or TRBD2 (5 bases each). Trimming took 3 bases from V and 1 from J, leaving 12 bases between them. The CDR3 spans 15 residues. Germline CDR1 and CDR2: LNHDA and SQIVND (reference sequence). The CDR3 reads CASSMVPGTQETQYF. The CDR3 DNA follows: TGTGCCAGTAGTATGGTCCCGGGGACCCAAGAGACCCAGTACTTC.

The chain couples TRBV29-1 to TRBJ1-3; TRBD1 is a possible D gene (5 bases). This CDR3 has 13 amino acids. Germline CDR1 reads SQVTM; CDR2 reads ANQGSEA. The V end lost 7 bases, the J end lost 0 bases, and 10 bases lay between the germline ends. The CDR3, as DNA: TGCAGCGCCGTCAGGGACTCTGGAAACACCATATATTTT. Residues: CSAVRDSGNTIYF.

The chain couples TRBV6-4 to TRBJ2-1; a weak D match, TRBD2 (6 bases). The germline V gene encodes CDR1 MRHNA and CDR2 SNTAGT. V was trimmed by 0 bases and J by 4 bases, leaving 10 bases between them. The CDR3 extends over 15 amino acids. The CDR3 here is CASSDSGTPYNEQFF. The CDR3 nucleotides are TGTGCCAGCAGTGACTCGGGGACTCCTTACAATGAGCAGTTCTTC.

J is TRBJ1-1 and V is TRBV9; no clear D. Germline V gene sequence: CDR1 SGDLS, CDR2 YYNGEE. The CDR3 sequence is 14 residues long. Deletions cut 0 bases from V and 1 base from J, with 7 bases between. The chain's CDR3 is CASSVDPRNTEAFF. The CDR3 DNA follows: TGTGCCAGCAGCGTAGACCCGAGGAACACTGAAGCTTTCTTT.

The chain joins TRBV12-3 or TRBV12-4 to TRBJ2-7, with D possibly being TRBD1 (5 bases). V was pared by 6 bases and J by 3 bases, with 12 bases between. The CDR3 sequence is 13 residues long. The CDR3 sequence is CASRLGPSYEQYF. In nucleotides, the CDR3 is TGTGCCAGCAGGTTGGGGCCGAGCTACGAGCAGTACTTC.

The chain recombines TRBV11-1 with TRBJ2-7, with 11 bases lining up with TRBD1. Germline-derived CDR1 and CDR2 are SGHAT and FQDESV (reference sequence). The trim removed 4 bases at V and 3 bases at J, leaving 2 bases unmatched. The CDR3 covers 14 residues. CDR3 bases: TGTGCCAGCAGCTGGGGACAGGGGGTCTACGAGCAGTACTTC. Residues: CASSWGQGVYEQYF.

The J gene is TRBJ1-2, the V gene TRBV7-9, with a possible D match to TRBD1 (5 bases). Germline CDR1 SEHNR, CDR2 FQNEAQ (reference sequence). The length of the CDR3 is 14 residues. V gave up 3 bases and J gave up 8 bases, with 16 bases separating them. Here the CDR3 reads CASSLPAGLGGYTF. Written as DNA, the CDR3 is TGTGCCAGCAGCTTGCCGGCAGGGCTAGGGGGCTACACCTTC.

In nucleotides, the CDR3 is TGTGCCAGCAGCTTAGGCCCCGGGACAGGCAGCCACTATGGCTACACCTTC. Translated, it gives CASSLGPGTGSHYGYTF. This chain connects TRBV13 to TRBJ1-2; 8 bases map to TRBD1. Looked up from germline, CDR1 is PRHDT and CDR2 is FYEKMQ (reference sequence). Unmatched junction bases numbered 9, after V lost 0 bases and J lost 3 bases. This CDR3 region has 17 residues.

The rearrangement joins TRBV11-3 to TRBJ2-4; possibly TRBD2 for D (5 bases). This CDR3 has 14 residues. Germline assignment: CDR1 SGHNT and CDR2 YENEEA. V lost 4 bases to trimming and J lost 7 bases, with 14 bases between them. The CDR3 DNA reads TGTGCCAGCAGCTCCGGGCTGGCGGGTAACATTCAGTACTTC. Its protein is CASSSGLAGNIQYF.

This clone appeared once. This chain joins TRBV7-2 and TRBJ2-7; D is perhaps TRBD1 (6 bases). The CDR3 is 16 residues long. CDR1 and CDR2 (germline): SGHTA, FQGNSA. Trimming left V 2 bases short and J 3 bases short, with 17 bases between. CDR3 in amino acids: CASSLSVGQPYYEQYF. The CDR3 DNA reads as TGTGCCAGCAGCTTAAGTGTCGGACAGCCATACTACGAGCAGTACTTC.

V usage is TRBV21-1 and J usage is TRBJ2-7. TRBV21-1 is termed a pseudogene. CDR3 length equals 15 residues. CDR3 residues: CASSKETLGSDEQYV. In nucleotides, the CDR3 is TGTGCCAGCAGCAAAGAGACCTTGGGGTCTGACGAGCAGTACGTC.

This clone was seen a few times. The CDR3 loop is CASNPAVSRLNTEAFF. The CDR3 region has the DNA TGTGCCAGCAACCCCGCCGTCAGCAGACTGAACACTGAAGCTTTCTTT. The chain carries TRBV21-1 and TRBJ1-1. TRBV21-1 is reported as a pseudogene. This CDR3 has 16 residues.

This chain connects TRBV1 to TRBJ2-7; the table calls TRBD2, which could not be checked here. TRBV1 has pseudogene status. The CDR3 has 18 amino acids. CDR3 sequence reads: CTSSQDILAGDLSYEQYF. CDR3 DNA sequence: TGCACCAGCAGCCAAGACATACTAGCGGGGGACCTCTCCTACGAGCAGTACTTC.

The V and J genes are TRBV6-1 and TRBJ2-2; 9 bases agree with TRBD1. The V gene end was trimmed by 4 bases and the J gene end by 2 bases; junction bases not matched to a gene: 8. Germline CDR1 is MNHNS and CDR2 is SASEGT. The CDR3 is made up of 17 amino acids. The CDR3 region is CASSVGTGPLNTGELFF. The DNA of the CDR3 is TGTGCCAGCAGTGTCGGGACAGGGCCATTAAACACCGGGGAGCTGTTTTTT.

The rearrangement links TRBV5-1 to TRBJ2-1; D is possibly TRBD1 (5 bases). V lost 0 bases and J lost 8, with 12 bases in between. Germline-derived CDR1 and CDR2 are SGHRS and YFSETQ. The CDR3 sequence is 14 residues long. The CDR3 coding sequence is TGCGCCAGCAGCTTGGGAACAGGCAGCGATGAGCAGTTCTTC. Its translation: CASSLGTGSDEQFF.

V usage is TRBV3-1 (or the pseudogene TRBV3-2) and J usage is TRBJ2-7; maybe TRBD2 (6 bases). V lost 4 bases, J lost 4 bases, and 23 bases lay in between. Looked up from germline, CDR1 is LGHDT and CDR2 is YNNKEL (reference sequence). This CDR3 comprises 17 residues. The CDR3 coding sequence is TGTGCCAGCAGCCTGAACCCTTGGACATCCGGGGGTTACGAGCAGTACTTC. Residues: CASSLNPWTSGGYEQYF.

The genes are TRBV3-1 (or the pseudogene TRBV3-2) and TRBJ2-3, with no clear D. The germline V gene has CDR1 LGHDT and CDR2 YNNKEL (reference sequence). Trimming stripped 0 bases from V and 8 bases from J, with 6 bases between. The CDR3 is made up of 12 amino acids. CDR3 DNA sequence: TGTGCCAGCAGCCAAGAAGTGGGTACGCAGTATTTT. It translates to CASSQEVGTQYF.

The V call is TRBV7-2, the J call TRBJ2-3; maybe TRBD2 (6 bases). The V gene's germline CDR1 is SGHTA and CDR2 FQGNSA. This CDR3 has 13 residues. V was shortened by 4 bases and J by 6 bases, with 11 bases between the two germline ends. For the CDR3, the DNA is TGTGCCAGCAGCTCCTGGGACTTTGATACGCAGTATTTT. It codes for CASSSWDFDTQYF.

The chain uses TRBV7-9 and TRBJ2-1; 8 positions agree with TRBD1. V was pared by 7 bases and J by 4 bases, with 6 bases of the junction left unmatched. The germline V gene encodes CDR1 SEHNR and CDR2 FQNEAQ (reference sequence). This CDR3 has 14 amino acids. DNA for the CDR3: TGTGCCAGCACACCGGGACAGGCATACAATGAGCAGTTCTTC. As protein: CASTPGQAYNEQFF.

The CDR3 nucleotides read TGTGCCAGTAGTGAACATGGGAGCTCCTACGAGCAGTACGTC. This translates into CASSEHGSSYEQYV. The V gene is TRBV19, the J gene TRBJ2-7, with D possibly TRBD2 on 5 matching bases. Germline V gene data show CDR1 as LNHDA and CDR2 as SQIVND (reference sequence). Trimming took off 5 bases at V and 0 bases at J, with 11 bases between the two ends. The CDR3 contains 14 residues.

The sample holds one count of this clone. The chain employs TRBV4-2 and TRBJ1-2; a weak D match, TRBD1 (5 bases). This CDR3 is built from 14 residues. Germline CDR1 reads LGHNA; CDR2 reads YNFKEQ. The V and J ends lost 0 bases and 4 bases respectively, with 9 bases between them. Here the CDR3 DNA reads TGTGCCAGCAGCCAAGAAAGTGGGGCCTATGGCTACACCTTC. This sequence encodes CASSQESGAYGYTF.

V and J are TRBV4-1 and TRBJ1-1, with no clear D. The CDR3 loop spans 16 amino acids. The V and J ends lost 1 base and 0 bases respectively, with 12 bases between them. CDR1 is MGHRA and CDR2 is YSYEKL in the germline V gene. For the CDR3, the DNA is TGCGCCAGCAGCCAAGTCCCGGGGTTAATGAACACTGAAGCTTTCTTT. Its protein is CASSQVPGLMNTEAFF.

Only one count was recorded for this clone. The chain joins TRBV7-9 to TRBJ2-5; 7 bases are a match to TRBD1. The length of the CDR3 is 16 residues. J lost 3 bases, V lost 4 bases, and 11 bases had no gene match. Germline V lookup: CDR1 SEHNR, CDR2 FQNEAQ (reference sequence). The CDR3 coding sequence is TGTGCCAGCAGCTCGTGGACCGGGACAGAGAAAGAGACCCAGTACTTC. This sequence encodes CASSSWTGTEKETQYF. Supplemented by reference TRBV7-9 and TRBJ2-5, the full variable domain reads DTGVSQNPRHKITKRGQNVTFRCDPISEHNRLYWYRQTLGQGPEFLTYFQNEAQLEKSRLLSDRFSAERPKGSFSTLEIQRTEQGDSAMYLCASSSWTGTEKETQYFGPGTRLLVL.

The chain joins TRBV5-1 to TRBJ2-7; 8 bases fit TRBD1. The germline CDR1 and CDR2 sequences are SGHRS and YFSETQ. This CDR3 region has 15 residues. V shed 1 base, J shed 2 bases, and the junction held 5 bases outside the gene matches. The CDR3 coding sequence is TGCGCCAGCAGCTTGAGGACAGGGCATACCTACGAGCAGTACTTC. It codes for CASSLRTGHTYEQYF.

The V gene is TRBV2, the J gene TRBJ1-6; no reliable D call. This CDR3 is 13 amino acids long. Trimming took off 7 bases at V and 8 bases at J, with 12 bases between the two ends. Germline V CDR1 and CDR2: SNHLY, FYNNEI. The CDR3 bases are TGTGCCAGCACTAATCCCGGGGATTCACCCCTCCACTTT. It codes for CASTNPGDSPLHF.

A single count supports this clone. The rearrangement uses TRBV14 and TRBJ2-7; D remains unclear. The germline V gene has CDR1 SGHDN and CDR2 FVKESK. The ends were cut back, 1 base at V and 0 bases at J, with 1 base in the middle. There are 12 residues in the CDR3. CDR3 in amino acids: CASSQVSYEQYF. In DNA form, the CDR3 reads TGTGCCAGCAGCCAAGTCTCCTACGAGCAGTACTTC.

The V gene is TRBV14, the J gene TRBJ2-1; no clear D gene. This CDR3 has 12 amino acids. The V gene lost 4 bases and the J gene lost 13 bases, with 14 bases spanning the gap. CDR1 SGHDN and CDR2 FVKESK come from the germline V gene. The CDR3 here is CASSPGPGGQFF. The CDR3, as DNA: TGTGCCAGCAGCCCGGGCCCGGGTGGTCAGTTCTTC.

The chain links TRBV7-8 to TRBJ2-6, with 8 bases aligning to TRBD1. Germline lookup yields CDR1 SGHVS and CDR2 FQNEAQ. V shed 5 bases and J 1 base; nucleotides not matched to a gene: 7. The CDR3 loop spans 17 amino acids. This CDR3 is CASSDGQGWSGANVLTF. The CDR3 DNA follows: TGTGCCAGCAGCGATGGACAGGGATGGTCTGGGGCCAACGTCCTGACTTTC.

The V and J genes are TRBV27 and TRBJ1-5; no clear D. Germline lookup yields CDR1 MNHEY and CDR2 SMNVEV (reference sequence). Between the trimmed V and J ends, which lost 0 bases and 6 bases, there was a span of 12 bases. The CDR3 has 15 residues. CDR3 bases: TGTGCCAGCAGTTTATCCCCCATGGCGGGTCAGCCCCAGCATTTT. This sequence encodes CASSLSPMAGQPQHF.